This passage covers 9 T cell receptor beta chains from one sample sequenced in a study of CD8+ T cells in alopecia areata. Extracted RNA was reverse transcribed, and the resulting cDNA served as sequencing template. Clones were sequenced by immunoSEQ multiplex PCR, and TCRdb holds only the in-frame ones, with some missing. The sample lists some 180,000 clones; about 55% were seen once. Specified treatment: oral pan-JAK inhibitor, 5-10 mg twice daily. Sequenced here: CD8+ T cells sorted from blood, sampled at week 24, from a patient treated with tofacitinib. The origin of the receptors is a human donor with alopecia areata.

With regard to this clone: At one boundary the junction diverges from the germline segment, which might be a read error. The rearrangement joins TRBV13 to TRBJ2-7; D is undetermined. The germline gives CDR1 PRHDT, CDR2 FYEKMQ (reference sequence). The CDR3 is 13 amino acids. The DNA of the CDR3 is TGTGCCAGCAGCCTCACCAAATCCTACAAGCAGTACTTC. Translating it yields CASSLTKSYKQYF.

This clone has just a few counts. Here the CDR3 DNA reads TGTGCCAGCAGTGAAGGCCAGGGATACACTGAAGCTTTCTTT. The encoded protein is CASSEGQGYTEAFF. The V gene is TRBV2, the J gene TRBJ1-1; possibly TRBD1 for D (5 bases). The CDR3 is 14 amino acids. Germline lookup yields CDR1 SNHLY and CDR2 FYNNEI. V lost 1 base to trimming and J lost 3 bases, with 9 bases between them.

The CDR3 loop is CASSQGVRNEQFF. CDR3 coding DNA: TGTGCCAGCAGCCAAGGGGTTCGCAATGAGCAGTTCTTC. The gene calls are TRBV14 and TRBJ2-1; no definite D call. The CDR3 sequence is 13 residues long. V was shortened by 1 base and J by 6 bases, with 7 bases between the two germline ends. Germline-derived CDR1 and CDR2 are SGHDN and FVKESK. The entire variable domain, with the rest obtained from reference TRBV14 and TRBJ2-1, is as follows: EAGVTQFPSHSVIEKGQTVTLRCDPISGHDNLYWYRRVMGKEIKFLLHFVKESKQDESGMPNNRFLAERTGGTYSTLKVQPAELEDSGVYFCASSQGVRNEQFFGPGTRLTVL.

The chain combines TRBV7-9 with TRBJ1-1; D might be TRBD1 (6 bases). Trimming shortened V by 7 bases and J by 5 bases, and 8 bases separated the two germline ends. CDR1 SEHNR and CDR2 FQNEAQ come from the germline V gene (reference sequence). This CDR3 contains 11 residues. The CDR3 sequence is CASKGGTEAFF. For the CDR3, the DNA is TGTGCCAGCAAGGGGGGTACTGAAGCTTTCTTT.

The V call is TRBV6-5, the J call TRBJ1-6, with D unclear. From germline, CDR1 is MNHEY and CDR2 SVGAGI. The V and J ends lost 6 bases and 9 bases respectively, with 12 bases between them. This CDR3 has 13 residues. The CDR3 DNA sequence: TGTGCCAGCAGCTACACCATGGGTTCACCCCTCCACTTT. Translation: CASSYTMGSPLHF.

The rearrangement joins TRBV11-2 to TRBJ1-1; D remains unclear. The CDR3 loop spans 15 amino acids. Germline CDR1 reads SGHAT; CDR2 reads FQNNGV. Trimming left V 7 bases short and J 1 base short, with 16 bases between. This chain's CDR3 is CASTLILDGNTEAFF. The CDR3 DNA sequence: TGTGCCAGCACCCTAATTCTAGACGGGAACACTGAAGCTTTCTTT.

A few counts support this clone. The rearrangement uses TRBV6-6 and TRBJ2-3; 9 positions match TRBD2. J lost 4 bases, V lost 8 bases, and 13 bases had no gene match. Germline-derived CDR1 and CDR2 are MNHNY and SVGAGI (reference sequence). The length of the CDR3 is 16 residues. CDR3 DNA: TGTGCCAGCTTTACAGTAGCGGGGGCTCTTGCAGATACGCAGTATTTT. This sequence encodes CASFTVAGALADTQYF.

This clone was recorded only once. This rearrangement joins TRBV4-1 to TRBJ2-7, with 10 bases identical to TRBD1. J was trimmed by 3 bases and V by 3 bases; bases with no gene match: 8. The CDR3 totals 16 residues. Per the germline V gene, CDR1 is MGHRA and CDR2 is YSYEKL. CDR3 nucleotides: TGCGCCAGCAGCCAGGCCGGGACAGGGGCCCGCTACGAGCAGTACTTC. This codes for CASSQAGTGARYEQYF.

The chain employs TRBV15 and TRBJ1-1; D gene uncertain. Between the trimmed V and J ends, which lost 1 base and 3 bases, there was a span of 6 bases. Germline values: CDR1 LNHNV, CDR2 YYDKDF (reference sequence). The CDR3 is 13 residues long. Here the CDR3 reads CATSRGVDTEAFF. In DNA, the CDR3 is TGTGCCACCAGCAGAGGGGTCGACACTGAAGCTTTCTTT. Together with reference TRBV15 and TRBJ1-1, the CDR3 gives the full variable domain: DAMVIQNPRYQVTQFGKPVTLSCSQTLNHNVMYWYQQKSSQAPKLLFHYYDKDFNNEADTPDNFQSRRPNTSFCFLDIRSPGLGDTAMYLCATSRGVDTEAFFGQGTRLTVV.